This TCR beta chain emerged from a study of regulatory T cells in long-lasting Graves disease. This CDR3 has 13 residues. The germline gives CDR1 LGHNT, CDR2 FRNRAP. Specified time point: persistent/refractory GD, antithyroid drugs over 5 years with positive TRAb. With RNA extracted from PBMCs as input, the TCR library was made. TCR beta libraries were built with iRepertoire HTBI primers and Arm-PCR of CDR3 regions. TCRdb passed the multiplex PCR reads through MiXCR, listing each CDR3 protein once. The table shows about 400,000 distinct CDR3 sequences, with about a fifth occurring only once. About this clonotype itself: Its antigen is not known.

Study results and caveats: Repertoires from persistent disease leaned toward TRBV28, TRBJ1-2 and TRBJ2-5. Rather than thyroid tissue, only peripheral blood underwent study. Accuracy could have been hurt by small sample size.

This chain connects TRBV12-5 to TRBJ1-1, with no clear D. This TCR was recovered from a female donor with Graves disease. The sample was peripheral blood mononuclear cells (PBMCs), taken when the disease was refractory, from a patient treated with antithyroid drugs. CDR3 DNA: TGTGCCTCCGGTGGAGGGCAGTACACTGAAGCTTTCTTT. It specifies CASGGGQYTEAFF.